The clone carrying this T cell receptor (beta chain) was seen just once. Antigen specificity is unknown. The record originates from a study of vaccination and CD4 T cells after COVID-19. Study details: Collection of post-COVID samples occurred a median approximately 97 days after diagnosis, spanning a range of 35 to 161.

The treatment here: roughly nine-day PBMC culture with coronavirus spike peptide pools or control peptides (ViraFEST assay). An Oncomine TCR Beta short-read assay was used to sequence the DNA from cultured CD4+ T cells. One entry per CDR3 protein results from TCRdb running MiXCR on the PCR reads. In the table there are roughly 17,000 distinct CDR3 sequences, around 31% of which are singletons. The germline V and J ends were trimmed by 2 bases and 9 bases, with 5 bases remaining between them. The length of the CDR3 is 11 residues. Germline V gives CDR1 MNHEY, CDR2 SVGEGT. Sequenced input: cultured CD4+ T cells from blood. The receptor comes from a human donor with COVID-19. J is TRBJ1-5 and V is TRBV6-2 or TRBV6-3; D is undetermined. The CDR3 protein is CASSYKGPQHF. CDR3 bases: TGTGCCAGCAGTTACAAGGGGCCCCAGCATTTT.